This T cell receptor beta chain stems from a study of metastatic and nonmetastatic thyroid tumors. All patients were untreated before thyroid surgery. TCRdb reassembled clones from the PCR reads with MiXCR. The table includes 13,000 or so clones, under 30% detected once. This CDR3 is built from 13 residues. The V and J ends lost 1 base and 8 bases respectively, with 11 bases between them. Germline lookup yields CDR1 LNHDA and CDR2 SQIVND (reference sequence). Sequencing was done on a sample of tumor tissue. The TCR sequence derives from a female donor with papillary thyroid cancer or a benign thyroid nodule (not recorded which). Some clones in this sample may be carry-over from other donors' samples. The V call is TRBV19, the J call TRBJ1-1; possible D gene TRBD1, 5 bases. CDR3 residues: CASSIGADSEAFF. The CDR3 DNA sequence: TGTGCCAGTAGTATAGGTGCAGACAGCGAAGCTTTCTTT.